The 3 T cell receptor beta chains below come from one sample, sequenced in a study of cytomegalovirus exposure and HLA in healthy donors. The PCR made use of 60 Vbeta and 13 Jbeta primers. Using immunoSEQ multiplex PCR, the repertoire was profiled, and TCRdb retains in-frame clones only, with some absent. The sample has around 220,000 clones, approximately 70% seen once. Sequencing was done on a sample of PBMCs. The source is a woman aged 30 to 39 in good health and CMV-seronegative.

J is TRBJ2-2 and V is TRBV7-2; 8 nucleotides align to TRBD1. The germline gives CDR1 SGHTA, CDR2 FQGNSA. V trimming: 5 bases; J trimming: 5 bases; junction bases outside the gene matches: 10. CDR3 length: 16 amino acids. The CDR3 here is CASSVAGGSRTGELFF. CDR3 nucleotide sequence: TGTGCCAGCAGCGTCGCAGGGGGCTCGAGGACCGGGGAGCTGTTTTTT.

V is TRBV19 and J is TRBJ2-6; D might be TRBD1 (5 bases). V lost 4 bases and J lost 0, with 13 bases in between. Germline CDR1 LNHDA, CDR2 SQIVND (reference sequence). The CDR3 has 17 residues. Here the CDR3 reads CASSTYLRDSGANVLTF. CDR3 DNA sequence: TGTGCCAGTAGTACCTACCTCAGGGACTCTGGGGCCAACGTCCTGACTTTC.

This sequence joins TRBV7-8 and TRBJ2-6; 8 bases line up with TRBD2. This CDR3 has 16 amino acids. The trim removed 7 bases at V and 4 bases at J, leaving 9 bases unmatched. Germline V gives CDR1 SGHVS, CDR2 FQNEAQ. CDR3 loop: CASTPGGGSGANVLTF. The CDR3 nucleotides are TGTGCCAGCACCCCCGGGGGGGGTTCAGGGGCCAACGTCCTGACTTTC. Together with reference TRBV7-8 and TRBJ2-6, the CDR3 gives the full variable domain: GAGVSQSPRYKVAKRGQDVALRCDPISGHVSLFWYQQALGQGPEFLTYFQNEAQLDKSGLPSDRFFAERPEGSVSTLKIQRTQQEDSAVYLCASTPGGGSGANVLTFGAGSRLTVL.